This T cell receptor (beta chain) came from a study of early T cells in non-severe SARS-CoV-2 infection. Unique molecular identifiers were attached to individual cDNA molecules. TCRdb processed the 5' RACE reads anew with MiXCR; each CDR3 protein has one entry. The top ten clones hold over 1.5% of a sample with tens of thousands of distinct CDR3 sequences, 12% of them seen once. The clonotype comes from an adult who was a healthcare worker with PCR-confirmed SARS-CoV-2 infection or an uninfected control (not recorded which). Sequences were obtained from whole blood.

The CDR3 DNA reads TGTGCCAGCAGCGCCGGATTAAGTGTCGACGAGCAGTACTTC. Translation gives CASSAGLSVDEQYF. The rearrangement uses TRBV9 and TRBJ2-7; D gene ambiguous. Looked up from germline, CDR1 is SGDLS and CDR2 is YYNGEE. Between the trimmed V and J ends, which lost 3 bases and 5 bases, there was a span of 15 bases. This CDR3 is 14 amino acids long.